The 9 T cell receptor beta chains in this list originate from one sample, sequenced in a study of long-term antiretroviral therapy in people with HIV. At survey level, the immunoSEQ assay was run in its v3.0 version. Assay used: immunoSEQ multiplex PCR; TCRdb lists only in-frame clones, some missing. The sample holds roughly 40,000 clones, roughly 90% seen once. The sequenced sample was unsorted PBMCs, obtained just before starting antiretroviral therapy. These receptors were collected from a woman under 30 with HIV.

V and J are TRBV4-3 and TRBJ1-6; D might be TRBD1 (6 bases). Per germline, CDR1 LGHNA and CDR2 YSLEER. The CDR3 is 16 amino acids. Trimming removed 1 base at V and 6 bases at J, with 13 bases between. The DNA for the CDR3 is TGCGCCAGCAGCCAAGTTGTAGGGGGTGGTAATTCACCCCTCCACTTT. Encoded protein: CASSQVVGGGNSPLHF.

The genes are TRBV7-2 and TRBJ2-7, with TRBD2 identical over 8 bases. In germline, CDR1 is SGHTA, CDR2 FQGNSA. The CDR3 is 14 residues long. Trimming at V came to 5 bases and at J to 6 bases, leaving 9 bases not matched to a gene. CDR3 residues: CASSLKREGVEQYF. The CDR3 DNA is TGTGCCAGCAGCCTAAAACGGGAGGGGGTCGAGCAGTACTTC.

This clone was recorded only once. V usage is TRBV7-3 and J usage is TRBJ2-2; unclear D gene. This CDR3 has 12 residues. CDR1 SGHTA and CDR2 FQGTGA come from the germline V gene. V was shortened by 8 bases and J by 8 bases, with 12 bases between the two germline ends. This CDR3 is CASRIGGGELFF. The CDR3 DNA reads TGTGCCAGCCGGATCGGTGGTGGGGAGCTGTTTTTT.

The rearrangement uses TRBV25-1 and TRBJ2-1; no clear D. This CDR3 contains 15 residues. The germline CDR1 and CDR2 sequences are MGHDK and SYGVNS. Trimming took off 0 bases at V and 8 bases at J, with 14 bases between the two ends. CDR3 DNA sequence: TGTGCCAGCAGTGAATACTACAGTGAGAGCGATGAGCAGTTCTTC. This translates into CASSEYYSESDEQFF. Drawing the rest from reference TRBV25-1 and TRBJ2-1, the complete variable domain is EADIYQTPRYLVIGTGKKITLECSQTMGHDKMYWYQQDPGMELHLIHYSYGVNSTEKGDLSSESTVSRIRTEHFPLTLESARPSHTSQYLCASSEYYSESDEQFFGPGTRLTVL.

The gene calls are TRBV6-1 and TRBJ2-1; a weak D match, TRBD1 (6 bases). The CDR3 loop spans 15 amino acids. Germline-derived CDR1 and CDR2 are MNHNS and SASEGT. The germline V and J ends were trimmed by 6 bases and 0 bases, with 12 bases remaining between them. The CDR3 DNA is TGTGCCAGCAGGCCAGGACAGAGCTCCTACAATGAGCAGTTCTTC. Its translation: CASRPGQSSYNEQFF.

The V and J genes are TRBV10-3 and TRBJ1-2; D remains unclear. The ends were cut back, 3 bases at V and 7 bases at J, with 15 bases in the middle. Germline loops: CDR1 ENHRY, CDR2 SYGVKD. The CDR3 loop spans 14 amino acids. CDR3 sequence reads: CAISDSPGPSGYTF. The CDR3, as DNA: TGTGCCATCAGTGATAGTCCGGGTCCATCTGGCTACACCTTC.

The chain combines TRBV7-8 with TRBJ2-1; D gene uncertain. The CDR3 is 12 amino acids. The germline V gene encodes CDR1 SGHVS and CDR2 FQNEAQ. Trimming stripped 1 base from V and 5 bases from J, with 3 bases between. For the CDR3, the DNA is TGTGCCAGCAGCTTAGGTAACAATGAGCAGTTCTTC. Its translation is CASSLGNNEQFF.

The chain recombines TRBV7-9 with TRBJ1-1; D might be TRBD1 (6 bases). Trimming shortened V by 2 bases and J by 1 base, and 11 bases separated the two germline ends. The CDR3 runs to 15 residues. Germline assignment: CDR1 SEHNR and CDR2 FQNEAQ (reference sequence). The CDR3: CASSLRTDKNTEAFF. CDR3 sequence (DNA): TGTGCCAGCAGCTTAAGGACAGATAAGAACACTGAAGCTTTCTTT.

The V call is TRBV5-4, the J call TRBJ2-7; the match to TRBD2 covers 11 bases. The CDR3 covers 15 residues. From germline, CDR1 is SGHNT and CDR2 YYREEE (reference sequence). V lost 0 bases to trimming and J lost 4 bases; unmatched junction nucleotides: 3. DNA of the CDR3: TGTGCCAGCAGCTTGGGCGGACTAGCGGGTTACGAGCAGTACTTC. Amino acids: CASSLGGLAGYEQYF.